The clone carrying this T cell receptor (beta chain) is a singleton in its sample. The antigen is undetermined. Assay: immunoSEQ multiplex PCR; the TCRdb copy retains only in-frame clones and omits some. The sample holds approximately 530,000 clones, 90% to 96% seen once. These data originate in a study of shared clonotypes between healthy human individuals. General observations from the study: Naive subsets generally had larger estimated richness than memory subsets.

The CDR3 length is 14 residues. Trimming pared 0 bases from V and 0 bases from J, leaving 4 bases between. Germline assignment: CDR1 SGDLS and CDR2 YYNGEE. The sequenced material came from naive CD4+ T cells sorted from blood. Subset described: CD45RA+ positively selected. The clonotype originates from a woman aged 25-40 years in good health. This rearrangement joins TRBV9 to TRBJ1-5; D ambiguous. CDR3 residues: CASSVGRSNQPQHF. In nucleotides, the CDR3 is TGTGCCAGCAGCGTAGGGCGTAGCAATCAGCCCCAGCATTTT.